A selection of T cell receptor beta chains follows, all from one sample in a study of shared clonotypes between healthy human individuals. The table came from immunoSEQ multiplex PCR; TCRdb's copy has only in-frame clones and leaves some out. Among some 790,000 clones listed, 55% to 75% were seen once. Sequencing was done on a sample of memory CD4+ T cells sorted from blood. These TCRs come from a woman in her 30s in good health. CDR3s include the opening cysteine and the closing phenylalanine or tryptophan. The order of the fields is clone size, V gene, D gene, J gene, CDR3 DNA, CDR3 protein. The D gene is left open where the match is weak. Rows may omit the clone size; those that give it use once, few, many or a size class.

>NA|TRBV30|TRBD2|TRBJ2-4
TGTGCCTGGCAAAAGAGGACTAGCGGGAGTCTGTCCAAAAACATTCAGTACTTC
CAWQKRTSGSLSKNIQYF
>NA|TRBV19|TRBD2|TRBJ2-1
TGTGCCACCGCGGGGGGGAGGGGACTAGCGGGAGGAAAGTCCTACAATGAGCAGTTCTTC
CATAGGRGLAGGKSYNEQFF
>few|TRBV4-2|NA|TRBJ1-1
TGTGCCAGCAGCCAGAACACTGAAGCTTTCTTT
CASSQNTEAFF
>NA|TRBV11-2|NA|TRBJ1-2
TGTGCCAGCAGCCAACAACAGGGTCTAGGCTATGGCTACACCTTC
CASSQQQGLGYGYTF
>NA|TRBV2|NA|TRBJ2-2
TGTGCCAGCATGGTGGGTTTAGGCGGCACCGGGGAGCTGTTTTTT
CASMVGLGGTGELFF
>NA|TRBV10-3|NA|TRBJ2-7
TGTGCCATCAGTGAGTATTCCTACGAGCAGTACTTC
CAISEYSYEQYF
>NA|TRBV30|TRBD1|TRBJ2-2
TGTGCCTTGACAGGGGGATTCGGCGGGGAGCTGTTTTTT
CALTGGFGGELFF
>NA|TRBV19|TRBD1|TRBJ1-2
TGTGCCAGTAGTAGAACCTCGACAGGGAACTATGGCTACACCTTC
CASSRTSTGNYGYTF
>NA|TRBV28|NA|TRBJ2-7
TGTGCCAGCAGTCCCTCGCTTTCGGGGGCGGCCTACGAGCAGTACTTC
CASSPSLSGAAYEQYF
>NA|TRBV2|TRBD1|TRBJ2-7
TGTGCCAGCAGGGTGACAGGGGGGCTCTACGAGCAGTACTTC
CASRVTGGLYEQYF
>NA|TRBV18|TRBD1|TRBJ2-6
TGTGCCAGCTCACCTGGGACAGGGGGATCCGGGGCCAACGTCCTGACTTTC
CASSPGTGGSGANVLTF
>few|TRBV30|NA|TRBJ1-3
TGTGCCTGGGCCCGAAATGGAAACACCATATATTTT
CAWARNGNTIYF
>NA|TRBV7-6|NA|TRBJ2-1
TGTGCCAGCAGCTTCGGGGGTCCTTCACGCTACAATGAGCAGTTCTTC
CASSFGGPSRYNEQFF
>NA|TRBV29-1|TRBD2|TRBJ2-5
TGCAGCGTTGCCGGACTAGCGGGAGGGGAGACCCAGTACTTC
CSVAGLAGGETQYF
>NA|TRBV30|NA|TRBJ2-7
TGTGCCTGGAGTGTAACCCACGAGCAGTACTTC
CAWSVTHEQYF
>few|TRBV18|NA|TRBJ2-5
TGTGCCAGCTCACCGGGTTGGGGAGGCCAAGAGACCCAGTACTTC
CASSPGWGGQETQYF
>NA|TRBV11-2|NA|TRBJ1-4
TGTGCCAGCAGCGTTATGGGCCCTGGGGATGAAAAACTGTTTTTT
CASSVMGPGDEKLFF
>NA|TRBV28|TRBD2|TRBJ2-3
TGTGCCAGCACCCGACTAGCGGGAGCTAAAGATACGCAGTATTTT
CASTRLAGAKDTQYF
>many|TRBV2|NA|TRBJ1-1
TGTGCCAGCACGTGGGACAAGAACACTGAAGCTTTCTTT
CASTWDKNTEAFF
>once|TRBV6-4|NA|TRBJ2-7
TGTGCCAGCAGAGGCGCTGGCTACGAGCAGTACTTC
CASRGAGYEQYF
>NA|TRBV12-1|NA|TRBJ1-3
TGTGCCAGCCTGCTGGGACGTCCCTCTGGAAACACCATATATTTT
CASLLGRPSGNTIYF
>NA|TRBV15|NA|TRBJ1-5
TGTGCCACCAGCAGAGAGGGAGAAGGGTATGGGCGGCCCCAGCATTTT
CATSREGEGYGRPQHF
>NA|TRBV9|NA|TRBJ2-7
NA
CASSIYLCSVETGTATYEQYF
>NA|TRBV7-9|NA|TRBJ1-2
TGTGCCAGCAGCTACTACTCCGGGTCCTATGGCTACACCTTC
CASSYYSGSYGYTF
>once|TRBV5-1|TRBD2|TRBJ2-3
TGCGCCAGCAGCTTGACTAGCGGAGTGAGCACAGATACGCAGTATTTT
CASSLTSGVSTDTQYF
>NA|TRBV7-8|NA|TRBJ1-5
TGTGCCAGCAGCTTAGTTGTCAGCAATCAGCCCCAGCATTTT
CASSLVVSNQPQHF
>few|TRBV28|NA|TRBJ2-5
TGTGCCAGCGGCAATGGGGGGCAAGAGACCCAGTACTTC
CASGNGGQETQYF
>NA|TRBV29-1|NA|TRBJ2-1
TGCAGCGTTGAGGAGGGGGGCGGTGAGCAGTTCTTC
CSVEEGGGEQFF
>NA|TRBV5-1|NA|TRBJ2-5
TGCGCCAGCAGCTTGTCTGTGATCAGGGGTTCCCAAGAGACCCAGTACTTC
CASSLSVIRGSQETQYF
>few|TRBV28|NA|TRBJ1-1
TGTGCCAGCAGTTTAGGTGCGTTTGAAGCTTTGTCGGTTTTCTTT
CASSLGAFEALSVFF
>NA|TRBV7-9|TRBD1|TRBJ2-2
TGTGCCAGCAGAGCTCGTCCGGGACAGGCGAACACCGGGGAGCTGTTTTTT
CASRARPGQANTGELFF
>NA|TRBV27|NA|TRBJ1-6
TGTGCCAGCAGGGGCAGGACCCATAATTCACCCCTCCACTTT
CASRGRTHNSPLHF
>NA|TRBV6-5|TRBD2|TRBJ2-3
TGTGCCAGCAGCCCAGAGCGGGAGCTAACGCAGTATTTT
CASSPERELTQYF
>NA|TRBV10-2|NA|TRBJ1-5
TGCGCCAGCAGTGACCAGGGGAAGGGGAGGCATCAGCCCCAGCATTTT
CASSDQGKGRHQPQHF
>few|TRBV2|NA|TRBJ1-4
TGTGCCAGCAGTGTACAGGGCTTTAATGAAAAACTGTTTTTT
CASSVQGFNEKLFF
>once|TRBV7-9|NA|TRBJ1-3
TGTGCCAGCAGCTTAGTGGACTATAGCTCTGGAAACACCATATATTTT
CASSLVDYSSGNTIYF
>NA|TRBV5-1|NA|TRBJ2-7
TGCGCCAGCAGCCCGGGCTCAGGCTTCTCCTACGAGCAGTACTTC
CASSPGSGFSYEQYF
>NA|TRBV19|TRBD2|TRBJ2-1
TGTGCCAGTAGTACGGGACTAGCGAACGTAGATGAGCAGTTCTTC
CASSTGLANVDEQFF
>NA|TRBV29-1|NA|TRBJ1-4
TGCAGCGTTGCAACGGCTTCTAATGAAAAACTGTTTTTT
CSVATASNEKLFF
>NA|TRBV5-6|NA|TRBJ1-3
TGTGCCAGCAGCTTGAGGGCGATTGGAAACACCATATATTTT
CASSLRAIGNTIYF
>NA|TRBV5-1|NA|TRBJ2-5
TGCGCCAGCAGGGCACTATCCTTCCAAGAGACCCAGTACTTC
CASRALSFQETQYF
>NA|TRBV10-2|NA|TRBJ1-3
TGCGCCAGCAGTGACCGGGGACTCTCCACCATATATTTT
CASSDRGLSTIYF